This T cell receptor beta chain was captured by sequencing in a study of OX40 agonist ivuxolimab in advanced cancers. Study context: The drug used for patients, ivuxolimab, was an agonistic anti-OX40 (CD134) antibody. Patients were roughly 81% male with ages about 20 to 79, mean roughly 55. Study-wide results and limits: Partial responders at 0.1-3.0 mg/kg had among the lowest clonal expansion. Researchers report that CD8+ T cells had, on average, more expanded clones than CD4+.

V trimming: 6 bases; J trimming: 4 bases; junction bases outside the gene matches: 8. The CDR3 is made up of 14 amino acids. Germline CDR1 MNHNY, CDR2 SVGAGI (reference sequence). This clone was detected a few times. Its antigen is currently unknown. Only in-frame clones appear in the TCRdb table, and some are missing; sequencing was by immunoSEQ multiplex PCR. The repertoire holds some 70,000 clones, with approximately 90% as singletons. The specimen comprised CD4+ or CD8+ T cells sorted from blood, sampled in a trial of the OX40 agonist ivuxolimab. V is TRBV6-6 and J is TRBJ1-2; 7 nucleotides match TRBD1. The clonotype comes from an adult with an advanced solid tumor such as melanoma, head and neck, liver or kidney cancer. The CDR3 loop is CASRGGTAFYGYTF. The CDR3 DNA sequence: TGTGCCAGCAGGGGGGGGACAGCCTTCTATGGCTACACCTTC.